The clone carrying this T cell receptor beta chain was counted once. The antigen is unknown. This CDR3 has 13 amino acids. Per germline, CDR1 SQVTM and CDR2 ANQGSEA. V gave up 5 bases and J gave up 3 bases, with 10 bases separating them. The sample is drawn from a study of OX40 agonist ivuxolimab in advanced cancers. Notes on the study in general: Both CD4+ and CD8+ T cell populations in blood had undergone clonal expansion by week 6 at 0.1 to 3.0 mg/kg.

The assay was immunoSEQ multiplex PCR, and TCRdb's table has in-frame clones only and misses some. The sample consists of about 68,000 clones, about 89% of them appearing once. Sequenced here: CD4+ or CD8+ T cells sorted from blood, sampled in a trial of the OX40 agonist ivuxolimab. This receptor was identified in an adult with an advanced solid tumor such as melanoma, head and neck, liver or kidney cancer. The genes are TRBV29-1 and TRBJ1-4; the D gene is possibly TRBD1 (5 bases). CDR3 nucleotide sequence: TGCAGCGTTCAGGGTGGTGCTAATGAAAAACTGTTTTTT. This translates into CSVQGGANEKLFF.